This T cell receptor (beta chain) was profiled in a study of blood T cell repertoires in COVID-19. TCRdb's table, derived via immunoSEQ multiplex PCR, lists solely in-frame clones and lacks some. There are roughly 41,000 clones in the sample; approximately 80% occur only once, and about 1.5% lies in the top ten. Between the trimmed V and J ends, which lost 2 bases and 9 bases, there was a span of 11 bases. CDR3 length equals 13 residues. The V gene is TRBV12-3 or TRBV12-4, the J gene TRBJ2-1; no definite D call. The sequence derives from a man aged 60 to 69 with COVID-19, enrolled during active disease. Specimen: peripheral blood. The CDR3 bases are TGTGCCAGCAGTTTACGGCGTGGCGGTGAGCAGTTCTTC. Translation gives CASSLRRGGEQFF.